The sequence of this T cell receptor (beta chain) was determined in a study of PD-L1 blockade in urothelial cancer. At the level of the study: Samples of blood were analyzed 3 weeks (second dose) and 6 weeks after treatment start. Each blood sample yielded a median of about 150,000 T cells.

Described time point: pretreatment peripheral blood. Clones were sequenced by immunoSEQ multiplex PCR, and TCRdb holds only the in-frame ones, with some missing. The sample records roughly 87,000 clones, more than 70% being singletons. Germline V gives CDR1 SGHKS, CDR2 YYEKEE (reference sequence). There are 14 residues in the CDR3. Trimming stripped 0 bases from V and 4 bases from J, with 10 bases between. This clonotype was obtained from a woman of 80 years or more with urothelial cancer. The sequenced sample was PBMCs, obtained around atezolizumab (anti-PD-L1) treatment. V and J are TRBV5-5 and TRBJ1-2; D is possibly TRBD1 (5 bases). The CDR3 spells CASSLAGFGYGYTF. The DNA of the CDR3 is TGTGCCAGCAGCTTGGCAGGGTTTGGCTATGGCTACACCTTC.